The entry below gives a single TCR beta chain sequence along with its context. Germline V gives CDR1 MNHEY, CDR2 SMNVEV (reference sequence). The CDR3 covers 17 residues. Trimming stripped 3 bases from V and 3 bases from J, with 15 bases between. The sample comes from a study of somatic mutations in cytotoxic T cells in rheumatoid arthritis. Here immunoSEQ multiplex PCR was the method, and the copy in TCRdb shows in-frame clones only, minus some. The sample holds roughly 20,000 clones, about four fifths seen once. The chain recombines TRBV27 with TRBJ1-6, with a possible D match to TRBD1 (6 bases). The clonotype originates from an adult with rheumatoid arthritis. The specimen was CD8+ T cells sorted from blood. This CDR3 is CASSFLPQGNYNSPLHF. Written as DNA, the CDR3 is TGTGCCAGCAGTTTCCTCCCACAGGGAAACTATAATTCACCCCTCCACTTT.